These 18 T cell receptor beta chains were sequenced from one sample in a study of cytomegalovirus exposure and HLA in healthy donors. The PCR ran on 60 Vbeta and 13 Jbeta primers. Clones were sequenced by immunoSEQ multiplex PCR, and TCRdb holds only the in-frame ones, with some missing. The data hold some 150,000 clones, with 60% to 80% observed a single time. The specimen was PBMCs. These receptors were collected from a male donor in good health and CMV-seronegative.

The CDR3 protein is CASGLVTSGTGGFNQPQHF. In nucleotides, the CDR3 is TGTGCTAGTGGTTTGGTTACGTCTGGGACAGGGGGCTTCAATCAGCCCCAGCATTTT. V usage is TRBV12-5 and J usage is TRBJ1-5; TRBD1 matches 12 bases. Germline V gives CDR1 LGHNT, CDR2 FRNRAP. CDR3 length: 19 residues. With 0 bases clipped from V and 3 bases from J, the junction kept 9 bases outside the gene matches. Looking up the rest from reference TRBV12-5 and TRBJ1-5 gives the full variable domain: DARVTQTPRHKVTEMGQEVTMRCQPILGHNTVFWYRQTMMQGLELLAYFRNRAPLDDSGMPKDRFSAEMPDATLATLKIQPSEPRDSAVYFCASGLVTSGTGGFNQPQHFGDGTRLSIL.

On this clone: The same CDR3 arises from other DNA sequences in this sample as well. This chain uses TRBV5-1 with TRBJ1-2; 10 bases agree with TRBD1. Germline CDR1 SGHRS, CDR2 YFSETQ. CDR3 length: 13 amino acids. Trimming cost V 4 bases and J 6 bases; bases outside gene matches: 3. The CDR3 reads CASSLGTGDGYTF. The CDR3 coding sequence is TGCGCCAGCAGCCTCGGGACAGGGGATGGCTACACCTTC. Based on the CDR3 plus reference TRBV5-1 and TRBJ1-2, the full variable domain is KAGVTQTPRYLIKTRGQQVTLSCSPISGHRSVSWYQQTPGQGLQFLFEYFSETQRNKGNFPGRFSGRQFSNSRSEMNVSTLELGDSALYLCASSLGTGDGYTFGSGTRLTVV.

The chain couples TRBV9 to TRBJ2-6; 7 bases align to TRBD1. The V segment lost 4 bases and the J segment 1 base; nucleotides outside the gene matches: 8. There are 17 residues in the CDR3. In germline, CDR1 is SGDLS, CDR2 YYNGEE. This CDR3 reads CASSRWGRGSGANVLTF. In nucleotides, the CDR3 is TGTGCCAGCAGCAGATGGGGCAGGGGGTCTGGGGCCAACGTCCTGACTTTC.

In its sample, this clone was seen a few times. The chain joins TRBV7-3 to TRBJ1-1, with TRBD1 as a possible D gene (5 bases). V was clipped by 3 bases and J by 5 bases, with 10 bases between them. This CDR3 is 13 amino acids long. Germline V gives CDR1 SGHTA, CDR2 FQGTGA. The CDR3 nucleotides are TGTGCCAGCAGCTTGACAGTATGGACTGAAGCTTTCTTT. Its protein product is CASSLTVWTEAFF.

This chain uses TRBV4-3 with TRBJ2-7; 9 bases fit TRBD2. CDR3 length equals 16 residues. Germline CDR1 reads LGHNA; CDR2 reads YSLEER. Germline trimming cut 1 base from V and 0 bases from J; bases unmatched to any gene: 4. The CDR3 DNA follows: TGCGCCAGCAGCCAAGGGGCTAGCGGGACCTCCTACGAGCAGTACTTC. Protein: CASSQGASGTSYEQYF.

The genes are TRBV9 and TRBJ2-1; D is ambiguous. The V end lost 1 base, the J end lost 0 bases, and 8 bases lay between the germline ends. Per the germline V gene, CDR1 is SGDLS and CDR2 is YYNGEE. The CDR3 length is 15 residues. Here the CDR3 DNA reads TGTGCCAGCAGCGTAAGAGGAAGCTCCTACAATGAGCAGTTCTTC. Translating gives CASSVRGSSYNEQFF.

The gene calls are TRBV18 and TRBJ2-1; the match to TRBD1 covers 8 bases. CDR3 length equals 16 residues. V lost 2 bases to trimming and J lost 6 bases; unmatched junction nucleotides: 9. The V gene's germline CDR1 is KGHSH and CDR2 LQKENI. CDR3 region: CASSPEDRVRGNEQFF. The CDR3 DNA reads as TGTGCCAGCTCACCAGAGGACAGGGTTAGGGGCAATGAGCAGTTCTTC.

This chain links TRBV6-1 with TRBJ1-1, with D tentatively TRBD1 (5 bases). V shed 4 bases and J shed 5 bases, with 14 bases lying between them. CDR1 MNHNS and CDR2 SASEGT come from the germline V gene. The CDR3 totals 14 residues. The CDR3 DNA is TGTGCCAGCAGTGGGGCCGGGGGGGATACTGAAGCTTTCTTT. It encodes CASSGAGGDTEAFF.

The V call is TRBV5-4, the J call TRBJ1-5, with D unclear. V shed 4 bases and J shed 2 bases, with 13 bases lying between them. Germline values: CDR1 SGHNT, CDR2 YYREEE (reference sequence). The CDR3 sequence is 15 residues long. The CDR3 loop reads CASSKDPGGNQPQHF. CDR3 DNA: TGTGCCAGCAGCAAAGACCCGGGAGGCAATCAGCCCCAGCATTTT.

The chain joins TRBV5-4 to TRBJ1-3, with no clear D. With 0 bases removed from V and 0 bases from J, the gap between germline ends came to 7 bases. CDR3 length equals 15 residues. Per the germline V gene, CDR1 is SGHNT and CDR2 is YYREEE (reference sequence). CDR3 coding DNA: TGTGCCAGCAGCTTGGCAGGTCCCTCTGGAAACACCATATATTTT. Translation gives CASSLAGPSGNTIYF.

The chain has TRBV11-3 and TRBJ1-4; TRBD1 might be the D (6 bases). This CDR3 region has 16 residues. V was clipped by 3 bases and J by 5 bases, with 16 bases between them. CDR1 is SGHNT, CDR2 YENEEA, per germline. CDR3 in amino acids: CASSFRRGAGNEKLFF. In nucleotides, the CDR3 is TGTGCCAGCAGCTTTCGACGGGGGGCAGGGAATGAAAAACTGTTTTTT.

The chain links TRBV7-2 to TRBJ2-6; 11 bases line up with TRBD1. The CDR3 consists of 18 residues. The germline V gene encodes CDR1 SGHTA and CDR2 FQGNSA. Germline trimming cut 5 bases from V and 4 bases from J; bases unmatched to any gene: 10. DNA of the CDR3: TGTGCCAGCAGCATGTCCGGGACAGGGGGGTTAGGGGCCAACGTCCTGACTTTC. Translating gives CASSMSGTGGLGANVLTF.

V and J are TRBV4-3 and TRBJ1-2; D ambiguous. V dropped 1 base and J dropped 0 bases, with 9 bases sitting between them. Looked up from germline, CDR1 is LGHNA and CDR2 is YSLEER. The CDR3 is 15 amino acids. CDR3 coding DNA: TGCGCCAGCAGCCAAGTGTCAGGCGCTAACTATGGCTACACCTTC. It yields the protein CASSQVSGANYGYTF.

The chain carries TRBV4-3 and TRBJ2-7; TRBD1 aligns across 7 bases. CDR3 size: 15 residues. The ends lost 8 bases at V and 5 bases at J; junction bases unmatched: 15. Germline CDR1 and CDR2: LGHNA and YSLEER. The CDR3: CASGDGTGDSNEQYF. CDR3 nucleotide sequence: TGCGCCAGCGGAGATGGTACAGGGGATTCTAACGAGCAGTACTTC.

This clone was observed a few times. The rearrangement uses TRBV4-1 and TRBJ2-7, with D possibly matching TRBD2 (6 bases). The germline V and J ends were trimmed by 4 bases and 2 bases, with 18 bases remaining between them. This CDR3 is 16 amino acids long. CDR1 is MGHRA and CDR2 is YSYEKL in the germline V gene. In nucleotides, the CDR3 is TGCGCCAGCAGCCCCTCGGAGGGTAGCGGAACCTACGAGCAGTACTTC. The encoded protein is CASSPSEGSGTYEQYF.

The CDR3 nucleotides are TGTGCCAGTAGTATGGGGCAGACTCTTGAGCCCCAGCATTTT. This encodes CASSMGQTLEPQHF. V gene TRBV19 combines with J gene TRBJ1-5; possibly TRBD1 for D (5 bases). V dropped 3 bases and J dropped 8 bases, with 14 bases sitting between them. This CDR3 spans 14 amino acids. Germline-derived CDR1 and CDR2 are LNHDA and SQIVND (reference sequence). Looking up the rest from reference TRBV19 and TRBJ1-5 gives the full variable domain: DGGITQSPKYLFRKEGQNVTLSCEQNLNHDAMYWYRQDPGQGLRLIYYSQIVNDFQKGDIAEGYSVSREKKESFPLTVTSAQKNPTAFYLCASSMGQTLEPQHFGDGTRLSIL.

This chain connects TRBV7-2 to TRBJ2-5; 7 bases match TRBD1. This CDR3 has 14 residues. CDR1 is SGHTA, CDR2 FQGNSA, per germline. The trim removed 8 bases at V and 2 bases at J, leaving 8 bases unmatched. CDR3 in amino acids: CASEPTGRQETQYF. CDR3 nucleotides: TGTGCCAGCGAACCGACAGGGAGACAAGAGACCCAGTACTTC.

This chain uses TRBV7-3 with TRBJ1-1, with 7 nucleotides matching TRBD1. CDR1 and CDR2 (germline): SGHTA, FQGTGA. The CDR3 is 13 amino acids. V lost 4 bases to trimming and J lost 7 bases; unmatched junction nucleotides: 6. CDR3 in DNA: TGTGCCAGCAGCTCCACGACAGGGAGTGAAGCTTTCTTT. Encoded protein: CASSSTTGSEAFF.